Below are 31 T cell receptor beta chains sequenced from a single sample in a study of cytomegalovirus exposure and HLA in healthy donors. Clones were sequenced by immunoSEQ multiplex PCR, and TCRdb holds only the in-frame ones, with some missing. The sample contains about 220,000 clones, just over 90% of which appear only once. Source material: PBMCs. The receptor set was obtained from a woman aged 18-29 years in good health and CMV-seronegative.

This clone was recorded only once. The chain couples TRBV2 to TRBJ2-7; possible D gene TRBD2, 7 bases. CDR1 and CDR2 from the germline V gene are SNHLY and FYNNEI. V was shortened by 10 bases and J by 1 base, with 23 bases between the two germline ends. The CDR3 is made up of 16 amino acids. In DNA form, the CDR3 reads TGTGCCATCATCAACTTTGGGGGGGGCGCGTCCTACGAGCAGTACTTC. Translation: CAIINFGGGASYEQYF.

The chain recombines TRBV7-8 with TRBJ1-1; the D is unclear. The CDR3 has 15 amino acids. The V end was cut by 0 bases, the J end by 4 bases, with 12 bases between. In germline, CDR1 is SGHVS, CDR2 FQNEAQ. The DNA of the CDR3 is TGTGCCAGCAGCTTAGCGGCGGGTGAGGGCACTGAAGCTTTCTTT. Translating gives CASSLAAGEGTEAFF.

This chain joins TRBV9 and TRBJ1-2; TRBD1 agrees at 7 bases. This CDR3 has 15 amino acids. The V gene end was trimmed by 4 bases and the J gene end by 7 bases; junction bases not matched to a gene: 13. CDR1 is SGDLS and CDR2 is YYNGEE in the germline V gene. The CDR3 bases are TGTGCCAGCAGCACCAGACAGGGCTTCTCCTCTGGCTACACCTTC. This gives the protein CASSTRQGFSSGYTF.

The chain uses TRBV7-8 and TRBJ2-1, with 10 bases aligning to TRBD1. Per germline, CDR1 SGHVS and CDR2 FQNEAQ. The junction had 12 bases not matched to a gene; V was cut back by 5 bases and J by 8 bases. CDR3 length: 16 amino acids. The CDR3 DNA reads TGTGCCAGCAGCCTAGGAGGGGACAGGGGTAGCGATGAGCAGTTCTTC. It translates to CASSLGGDRGSDEQFF.

This clone has a single count. The chain joins TRBV5-4 to TRBJ2-7, with 7 bases aligning to TRBD2. CDR1 is SGHNT, CDR2 YYREEE, per germline (reference sequence). V lost 4 bases and J lost 5; bases outside the gene matches: 12. The CDR3 loop spans 15 amino acids. The DNA of the CDR3 is TGTGCCAGCAGCGAAGATGTGGGAGGGCCCCACGAGCAGTACTTC. Translated, it gives CASSEDVGGPHEQYF. Based on the CDR3 plus reference TRBV5-4 and TRBJ2-7, the full variable domain is ETGVTQSPTHLIKTRGQQVTLRCSSQSGHNTVSWYQQALGQGPQFIFQYYREEENGRGNFPPRFSGLQFPNYSSELNVNALELDDSALYLCASSEDVGGPHEQYFGPGTRLTVT.

The chain has TRBV27 and TRBJ1-1; 9 bases match TRBD1. Germline-derived CDR1 and CDR2 are MNHEY and SMNVEV (reference sequence). Trimming at V came to 5 bases and at J to 0 bases, leaving 7 bases not matched to a gene. This CDR3 region has 16 residues. CDR3 in DNA: TGTGCCAGCAGTGTTTTGGGGACAGGGATGAACACTGAAGCTTTCTTT. Protein: CASSVLGTGMNTEAFF.

The chain recombines TRBV12-5 with TRBJ2-1; 11 bases fit TRBD2. CDR1 and CDR2 from the germline V gene are LGHNT and FRNRAP. The V gene end was trimmed by 0 bases and the J gene end by 2 bases; junction bases not matched to a gene: 3. The CDR3 has 17 amino acids. CDR3 loop: CASGLVRLAGTYNEQFF. CDR3 coding DNA: TGTGCTAGTGGTTTGGTACGACTAGCGGGAACCTACAATGAGCAGTTCTTC.

A single count supports this clone. This chain links TRBV11-2 with TRBJ2-1; 9 bases align to TRBD2. CDR3 length equals 17 residues. Looked up from germline, CDR1 is SGHAT and CDR2 is FQNNGV. V lost 5 bases, J lost 2 bases, and 10 bases stayed unmatched. The CDR3 sequence is CASSRLSGRFAYNEQFF. The CDR3 DNA follows: TGTGCCAGCAGCCGATTAAGCGGGAGGTTTGCCTACAATGAGCAGTTCTTC.

This sequence joins TRBV2 and TRBJ2-5; 11 nucleotides align to TRBD2. Germline-derived CDR1 and CDR2 are SNHLY and FYNNEI. The CDR3 is made up of 16 amino acids. V shed 6 bases, J shed 4 bases, and the junction held 10 bases outside the gene matches. The CDR3: CASRSATSGMGETQYF. The DNA for the CDR3 is TGTGCCAGCAGATCCGCGACTAGCGGGATGGGAGAGACCCAGTACTTC.

The chain combines TRBV9 with TRBJ1-4; possibly TRBD1 for D (5 bases). Trimming left V 0 bases short and J 0 bases short, with 18 bases between. Per germline, CDR1 SGDLS and CDR2 YYNGEE. This CDR3 comprises 19 residues. CDR3 DNA: TGTGCCAGCAGCGTAGGGGCGGGAGACAGTGGAGCAACTAATGAAAAACTGTTTTTT. It encodes CASSVGAGDSGATNEKLFF.

The chain couples TRBV6-1 to TRBJ1-6, with 8 positions matching TRBD1. The trim removed 1 base at V and 9 bases at J, leaving 8 bases unmatched. In germline, CDR1 is MNHNS, CDR2 SASEGT. This CDR3 contains 16 residues. The CDR3 coding sequence is TGTGCCAGCAGTGAAGAGGCAGGCAGGGGGCCTTCACCCCTCCACTTT. This codes for CASSEEAGRGPSPLHF.

The chain has TRBV25-1 and TRBJ2-2; a weak D match, TRBD1 (5 bases). The CDR3 has 14 amino acids. Germline assignment: CDR1 MGHDK and CDR2 SYGVNS. Trimming cost V 5 bases and J 6 bases, with 13 bases left between them. This chain's CDR3 is CASSSPQVSGELFF. CDR3 in DNA: TGTGCCAGCAGTTCTCCACAGGTTTCCGGGGAGCTGTTTTTT.

The chain is built from TRBV7-8 and TRBJ2-1; 8 bases are a match to TRBD2. V lost 3 bases and J lost 2; bases outside the gene matches: 3. Germline V CDR1 and CDR2: SGHVS, FQNEAQ. The CDR3 spans 15 residues. CDR3 DNA: TGTGCCAGCAGCTTGAGCGGGAGACCCTACAATGAGCAGTTCTTC. It translates to CASSLSGRPYNEQFF.

The chain is built from TRBV5-1 and TRBJ2-7, with 8 bases identical to TRBD1. In germline, CDR1 is SGHRS, CDR2 YFSETQ. Trimming took 3 bases from V and 4 from J; bases not matched to a gene: 12. This CDR3 is built from 16 residues. This CDR3 reads CASSSPTGTGFYEQYF. The CDR3 region has the DNA TGCGCCAGCAGCTCCCCTACCGGGACAGGATTTTACGAGCAGTACTTC.

V usage is TRBV19 and J usage is TRBJ2-7; no clear D gene. The CDR3 contains 15 residues. CDR1 is LNHDA, CDR2 SQIVND, per germline (reference sequence). Trimming stripped 3 bases from V and 4 bases from J, with 16 bases between. The CDR3 sequence is CASSIEAVHMYEQYF. CDR3 coding DNA: TGTGCCAGTAGTATCGAGGCAGTCCACATGTACGAGCAGTACTTC.

V usage is TRBV6-5 and J usage is TRBJ1-2; 9 nucleotides line up with TRBD1. Trimming at V came to 5 bases and at J to 8 bases, leaving 9 bases not matched to a gene. The CDR3 totals 14 residues. Germline values: CDR1 MNHEY, CDR2 SVGAGI. This chain's CDR3 is CASSRIQGAGGYTF. In nucleotides, the CDR3 is TGTGCCAGCAGTCGGATACAGGGGGCAGGGGGCTACACCTTC.

J is TRBJ2-7 and V is TRBV10-3; a possible D gene is TRBD2 (5 bases). The CDR3 totals 15 residues. CDR1 and CDR2 from the germline V gene are ENHRY and SYGVKD. Between the trimmed V and J ends, which lost 2 bases and 7 bases, there was a span of 18 bases. The CDR3 region is CAISEPSEDLGEQYF. The CDR3 DNA reads as TGTGCCATCAGTGAGCCATCGGAGGATTTGGGGGAGCAGTACTTC.

This clone was seen once. This chain uses TRBV11-2 with TRBJ1-1, with no clear D. The V gene's germline CDR1 is SGHAT and CDR2 FQNNGV. Trimming took 1 base from V and 8 from J, leaving 8 bases between them. CDR3 size: 12 residues. This CDR3 is CASSLVREEAFF. In DNA form, the CDR3 reads TGTGCCAGCAGCTTAGTACGCGAGGAAGCTTTCTTT.

The chain recombines TRBV30 with TRBJ2-7; 9 bases are a match to TRBD2. With V trimmed by 3 bases and J by 0 bases, 6 bases remained unmatched. This CDR3 is 15 amino acids long. Germline V gene sequence: CDR1 GTSNPN, CDR2 SVGIG (reference sequence). For the CDR3, the DNA is TGTGCCTGGAGGCGCTCTAGCGGGACCTCCTACGAGCAGTACTTC. This codes for CAWRRSSGTSYEQYF.

In its sample, this clone was seen once. The rearrangement links TRBV5-6 to TRBJ2-1; 14 positions match TRBD2. Per germline, CDR1 SGHDT and CDR2 YYEEEE. J gave up 4 bases and V 2 bases, and 2 bases lay outside the gene matches. CDR3 length: 16 amino acids. The CDR3 reads CASSLRTSGGYNEQFF. CDR3 nucleotides: TGTGCCAGCAGCTTACGGACTAGCGGGGGGTACAATGAGCAGTTCTTC.

The count of this clone is one. This chain connects TRBV2 to TRBJ2-1, with 10 bases aligning to TRBD2. V was pared by 5 bases and J by 0 bases, with 1 base of the junction left unmatched. Germline V gives CDR1 SNHLY, CDR2 FYNNEI. The CDR3 extends over 15 amino acids. CDR3 loop: CASSLAGVSYNEQFF. CDR3 nucleotide sequence: TGTGCCAGCAGTCTAGCGGGAGTCTCCTACAATGAGCAGTTCTTC.

The chain links TRBV7-2 to TRBJ2-7; TRBD2 aligns across 10 bases. Germline V gene lookup returns CDR1 SGHTA and CDR2 FQGNSA. This CDR3 is built from 16 residues. J gave up 2 bases and V 5 bases, and 9 bases lay outside the gene matches. The CDR3 coding sequence is TGTGCCAGCAGCCGAATGTCTAGCGGGGGACCCTACGAGCAGTACTTC. It codes for CASSRMSSGGPYEQYF.

The V call is TRBV6-6, the J call TRBJ1-4; 10 nucleotides agree with TRBD1. Losses at the gene ends were 4 bases for V and 6 bases for J; bases not matched to a gene: 5. Looked up from germline, CDR1 is MNHNY and CDR2 is SVGAGI (reference sequence). The CDR3 is made up of 15 amino acids. Written as DNA, the CDR3 is TGTGCCAGCAGTTCGGCGGGACAGGGGTATGAAAAACTGTTTTTT. Encoded protein: CASSSAGQGYEKLFF.

The genes are TRBV20-1 and TRBJ1-2; D is ambiguous. There are 11 residues in the CDR3. V shed 3 bases and J shed 7 bases, with 9 bases lying between them. Looked up from germline, CDR1 is DFQATT and CDR2 is SNEGSKA (reference sequence). The CDR3 protein is CSARETAGYTF. The CDR3 coding sequence is TGCAGTGCTAGGGAGACTGCTGGCTACACCTTC.

CDR3 bases: TGCGCCAGCAGTTCGACTAACGAGCAGTTCTTC. Translated, it gives CASSSTNEQFF. The chain couples TRBV10-1 to TRBJ2-1, with a tentative D call TRBD2 (5 bases). V lost 5 bases and J lost 10, with 9 bases in between. The CDR3 contains 11 residues. From germline, CDR1 is WNHNN and CDR2 SYGVQD (reference sequence).

The J gene is TRBJ1-2, the V gene TRBV9; 9 bases line up with TRBD1. The CDR3 is made up of 16 amino acids. Germline CDR1 is SGDLS and CDR2 is YYNGEE. V lost 4 bases and J lost 4; bases outside the gene matches: 11. CDR3 sequence: CASSLGTGTIIYGYTF. CDR3 DNA sequence: TGTGCCAGCAGCCTAGGGACAGGGACGATAATCTATGGCTACACCTTC.

This clone was detected a few times. This chain links TRBV5-1 with TRBJ1-2, with D hard to call. Trimming took 4 bases from V and 4 from J, leaving 11 bases between them. The CDR3 is 13 amino acids. Germline V lookup: CDR1 SGHRS, CDR2 YFSETQ. CDR3: CASSPSTAYGYTF. The CDR3 nucleotides are TGCGCCAGCAGCCCCAGTACAGCCTATGGCTACACCTTC.

The V call is TRBV25-1, the J call TRBJ1-5; tentative D call: TRBD1 (5 bases). Germline V lookup: CDR1 MGHDK, CDR2 SYGVNS. Trimming cost V 4 bases and J 7 bases, with 8 bases left between them. This CDR3 has 12 amino acids. The CDR3 here is CASSGGGQPQHF. The CDR3 region has the DNA TGTGCCAGCAGTGGGGGGGGGCAGCCCCAGCATTTT.

This chain uses TRBV6-1 with TRBJ2-3; the D gene is possibly TRBD2 (5 bases). The CDR3 is made up of 17 amino acids. Trimming pared 3 bases from V and 0 bases from J, leaving 16 bases between. Germline assignment: CDR1 MNHNS and CDR2 SASEGT. The CDR3: CASSDPRLAQSTDTQYF. CDR3 nucleotides: TGTGCCAGCAGTGACCCGAGGCTAGCACAGAGCACAGATACGCAGTATTTT.

This rearrangement joins TRBV6-5 to TRBJ2-2, with D perhaps matching TRBD2 (5 bases). This CDR3 contains 16 residues. Between the trimmed V and J ends, which lost 3 bases and 3 bases, there was a span of 14 bases. Germline V gene lookup returns CDR1 MNHEY and CDR2 SVGAGI. CDR3 in amino acids: CASSYGEKVDTGELFF. CDR3 DNA: TGTGCCAGCAGTTATGGGGAGAAAGTGGACACCGGGGAGCTGTTTTTT.

The chain is built from TRBV7-9 and TRBJ1-1; D is unclear. The V gene's germline CDR1 is SEHNR and CDR2 FQNEAQ (reference sequence). V lost 3 bases, J lost 0 bases, and 8 bases lay in between. CDR3 length: 14 residues. CDR3 sequence: CASSFGSMNTEAFF. The CDR3 DNA follows: TGTGCCAGCAGCTTTGGGAGCATGAACACTGAAGCTTTCTTT.